The rows below give T cell receptor beta chains drawn from one sample of a study of cytotoxic CD8 clonotypes in ibrutinib-treated CLL. Libraries were prepared by immunoSEQ multiplex PCR; TCRdb keeps only in-frame clonotypes and omits some of them. The sample has 100,000 to 150,000 clones, 80% to 90% seen once. The material sequenced was PBMCs, taken after 24 months of ibrutinib treatment. The receptors derive from a human donor with chronic lymphocytic leukemia. The CDR3 runs from the conserved cysteine through the conserved F or W.

v_call cdr3_aa
TRBV15 CATSRSSGGPYNEQFF
TRBV2 CASSGGWGAIDTQYF
TRBV6-7 CASRRESNQPQHF
TRBV14 CASSPGAVGYTF
TRBV7-2 CASSPPGQGFYEQYF
TRBV5-6 CASSLRRIPYEQYF
TRBV5-1 CASSLRDRDTDTQYF
TRBV5-1 CASSIDRGVYGYTF
TRBV7-9 CASSPRTGANYEQYF
TRBV30 CASRANSNQPQHF
TRBV6-1 CASSEVLGQDTDTQYF
TRBV5-1 CASSLSGGNEQYF
TRBV5-1 CASSDHKKGQGAPGANVLTF
TRBV7-9 CASSFRLAGLQYF
TRBV7-3 CASSLTASGANEQFF
TRBV7-9 CASSLAQGRNYNSPLHF
TRBV28 CASSAFLAGDLSYNEQFF
TRBV14 CASSQDRGQFYGYTF
TRBV4-1 CASSQLTSANTGELFF
TRBV11-2 CASSSRTGGHNHGYTF
TRBV5-4 CASSSPSSREQYF
TRBV5-1 CASSSREYAITGELFF
TRBV4-1 CASSQVGNWALHF
TRBV14 CASSTGTSGLDTQYF
TRBV5-4 CASSSPLTGSSGNTIYF
TRBV28 CASSLGTGSTEAFF
TRBV6-5 CASSYSSYRDEQYF
TRBV28 CASSLRQGYYGYTF
TRBV7-2 CASSLQGNQPQHF
TRBV27 CASSLQGQPQHF
TRBV25-1 CASSENQAGGETQYF